The next 22 T cell receptor beta chains were all read from a single sample in a study of T cell responses to AZD1222 COVID-19 vaccine. Clones were sequenced by immunoSEQ multiplex PCR, and TCRdb holds only the in-frame ones, with some missing. The table has roughly 150,000 clones, over 75% seen once. This material consisted of peripheral blood, taken on day 0 of AZD1222 vaccination. The receptors were gathered from an adult in good health.

The chain is built from TRBV13 and TRBJ2-1; D unresolved. V was shortened by 1 base and J by 1 base, with 8 bases between the two germline ends. Germline-derived CDR1 and CDR2 are PRHDT and FYEKMQ (reference sequence). The CDR3 is 15 amino acids. CDR3 residues: CASSLASESYNEQFF. The CDR3 coding sequence is TGTGCCAGCAGCTTAGCGTCTGAGTCCTACAATGAGCAGTTCTTC.

This chain joins TRBV18 and TRBJ2-2; D possibly corresponds to TRBD1 (6 bases). The ends were cut back, 2 bases at V and 6 bases at J, with 25 bases in the middle. The CDR3 has 19 residues. Germline assignment: CDR1 KGHSH and CDR2 LQKENI. Here the CDR3 reads CASSPRTAAGRFSSGELFF. CDR3 sequence (DNA): TGTGCCAGCTCACCAAGGACAGCTGCTGGCAGGTTTTCCTCCGGGGAGCTGTTTTTT.

CDR3 in DNA: TGTGCCAGTAGTCCAGGACAAGACTATGGCTACACCTTC. Translating it yields CASSPGQDYGYTF. The genes are TRBV19 and TRBJ1-2; D perhaps matches TRBD1 (5 bases). The germline gives CDR1 LNHDA, CDR2 SQIVND (reference sequence). The CDR3 runs 13 residues. The germline V and J ends were trimmed by 5 bases and 3 bases, with 10 bases remaining between them. Full variable domain (remainder filled in from reference TRBV19 and TRBJ1-2): DGGITQSPKYLFRKEGQNVTLSCEQNLNHDAMYWYRQDPGQGLRLIYYSQIVNDFQKGDIAEGYSVSREKKESFPLTVTSAQKNPTAFYLCASSPGQDYGYTFGSGTRLTVV.

V and J are TRBV7-3 and TRBJ2-3; D could derive from TRBD1 or TRBD2 (7 bases each). CDR1 and CDR2 from the germline V gene are SGHTA and FQGTGA. V was clipped by 6 bases and J by 1 base, with 11 bases between them. CDR3 length equals 14 residues. This chain's CDR3 is CASRGGTGTDTQYF. The CDR3, as DNA: TGTGCCAGCAGGGGAGGGACAGGCACAGATACGCAGTATTTT. The full variable domain, completed using reference TRBV7-3 and TRBJ2-3, is GAGVSQTPSNKVTEKGKYVELRCDPISGHTALYWYRQSLGQGPEFLIYFQGTGAADDSGLPNDRFFAVRPEGSVSTLKIQRTERGDSAVYLCASRGGTGTDTQYFGPGTRLTVL.

This chain links TRBV2 with TRBJ2-5, with D possibly TRBD1 on 8 matching bases. V gave up 4 bases and J gave up 5 bases, with 20 bases separating them. CDR1 and CDR2 (germline): SNHLY, FYNNEI. The CDR3 covers 16 residues. The CDR3 DNA reads as TGTGCCAGCAGTGTGGTCACACAGGGGGGGAGGGAGACCCAGTACTTC. It codes for CASSVVTQGGRETQYF.

This chain uses TRBV7-8 with TRBJ1-1; D unresolved. The V gene lost 0 bases and the J gene lost 1 base, with 6 bases spanning the gap. Germline CDR1 reads SGHVS; CDR2 reads FQNEAQ. The CDR3 is 14 amino acids. CDR3 sequence (DNA): TGTGCCAGCAGCTTAGCTCGCGAGAACACTGAAGCTTTCTTT. This encodes CASSLARENTEAFF.

The rearrangement uses TRBV10-2 and TRBJ2-7; 8 nucleotides match TRBD1. This CDR3 region has 15 residues. Germline CDR1 WSHSY, CDR2 SAAADI. After removal of 3 bases from V and 4 bases from J, the junction contained 8 bases not matched to a gene. The CDR3 loop reads CASSEAGTGVYEQYF. CDR3 bases: TGCGCCAGCAGTGAAGCCGGGACAGGAGTTTACGAGCAGTACTTC.

As to this clone: This specimen includes other DNA sequences encoding the same CDR3. This rearrangement joins TRBV7-2 to TRBJ2-3; TRBD1 aligns across 11 bases. Germline V lookup: CDR1 SGHTA, CDR2 FQGNSA. CDR3 size: 15 residues. Germline trimming cut 2 bases from V and 4 bases from J; bases unmatched to any gene: 2. The CDR3 protein is CASSLRGQGADTQYF. CDR3 coding DNA: TGTGCCAGCAGCTTACGGGGACAGGGGGCAGATACGCAGTATTTT.

This clone was counted only a few times. The DNA of the CDR3 is TGTGCCAGCAGCTTGGATGGACAGATTAATCAGCCCCAGCATTTT. Amino acids: CASSLDGQINQPQHF. The V gene is TRBV5-4, the J gene TRBJ1-5, with D maybe TRBD1 (6 bases). The CDR3 length is 15 residues. Trimming pared 0 bases from V and 4 bases from J, leaving 11 bases between. Germline assignment: CDR1 SGHNT and CDR2 YYREEE (reference sequence).

This chain uses TRBV27 with TRBJ1-2; D might be TRBD1 (5 bases). Germline V gene data show CDR1 as MNHEY and CDR2 as SMNVEV (reference sequence). The CDR3 loop spans 16 amino acids. V lost 4 bases and J lost 2, with 17 bases in between. The CDR3 region is CASSSATGGSNYGYTF. The CDR3 region has the DNA TGTGCCAGCAGTTCTGCCACGGGGGGATCGAACTATGGCTACACCTTC.

CDR3 region: CASSYIGGRGHYGYTF. CDR3 in DNA: TGTGCCAGCAGCTATATCGGGGGACGGGGGCACTATGGCTACACCTTC. The chain has TRBV4-2 and TRBJ1-2; D is perhaps TRBD1 (6 bases). V was shortened by 5 bases and J by 3 bases, with 19 bases between the two germline ends. This CDR3 has 16 residues. In germline, CDR1 is LGHNA, CDR2 YNFKEQ.

The V call is TRBV7-3, the J call TRBJ1-2, with D possibly matching TRBD1 (5 bases). Trimming shortened V by 1 base and J by 6 bases, and 12 bases separated the two germline ends. Per the germline V gene, CDR1 is SGHTA and CDR2 is FQGTGA. CDR3 length: 14 residues. CDR3 nucleotide sequence: TGTGCCAGCAGCTTAAGGTGGCAGGGTGATGGCTACACCTTC. Translating it yields CASSLRWQGDGYTF.

The rearrangement uses TRBV3-1 (or the pseudogene TRBV3-2) and TRBJ1-3, with 7 bases fitting TRBD1. The CDR3 consists of 16 residues. The V gene end was trimmed by 1 base and the J gene end by 4 bases; junction bases not matched to a gene: 7. Germline V gene sequence: CDR1 LGHDT, CDR2 YNNKEL (reference sequence). Here the CDR3 DNA reads TGTGCCAGCAGCCAAGCTGCAGGGGGATCAGGAAACACCATATATTTT. Its protein is CASSQAAGGSGNTIYF.

The chain recombines TRBV9 with TRBJ2-2; D not resolved. Trimming shortened V by 1 base and J by 2 bases, and 3 bases separated the two germline ends. CDR3 length equals 13 residues. Germline assignment: CDR1 SGDLS and CDR2 YYNGEE. For the CDR3, the DNA is TGTGCCAGCAGCGTATTTAACACCGGGGAGCTGTTTTTT. Translated: CASSVFNTGELFF.

The chain employs TRBV19 and TRBJ2-2; D gene unclear. The CDR3 runs to 12 residues. Looked up from germline, CDR1 is LNHDA and CDR2 is SQIVND (reference sequence). Trimming stripped 3 bases from V and 2 bases from J, with 1 base between. The CDR3 DNA reads as TGTGCCAGTAGTATTAACACCGGGGAGCTGTTTTTT. Translating gives CASSINTGELFF.

V and J are TRBV28 and TRBJ1-5, with D tentatively TRBD1 (5 bases). Trimming pared 2 bases from V and 3 bases from J, leaving 14 bases between. CDR1 and CDR2 from the germline V gene are MDHEN and SYDVKM. The CDR3 loop spans 16 amino acids. CDR3 amino acids: CASSLGGTPNNQPQHF. The CDR3 DNA reads TGTGCCAGCAGTTTAGGGGGGACGCCAAACAATCAGCCCCAGCATTTT.

The rearrangement joins TRBV5-6 to TRBJ2-2; no reliable D call. Per germline, CDR1 SGHDT and CDR2 YYEEEE. The CDR3 has 17 amino acids. V lost 3 bases to trimming and J lost 0 bases, with 15 bases between them. The chain's CDR3 is CASSSRTRISNTGELFF. CDR3 DNA sequence: TGTGCCAGCAGCTCCCGGACCCGAATATCGAACACCGGGGAGCTGTTTTTT.

The chain uses TRBV7-8 and TRBJ1-1; the D is unclear. Germline CDR1 is SGHVS and CDR2 is FQNEAQ. Trimming took off 1 base at V and 0 bases at J, with 6 bases between the two ends. The CDR3 loop spans 14 amino acids. The CDR3 is CASSLVGLNTEAFF. CDR3 DNA sequence: TGTGCCAGCAGCTTAGTGGGTCTGAACACTGAAGCTTTCTTT.

The chain is built from TRBV2 and TRBJ2-2, with TRBD1 matching over 8 bases. V was pared by 4 bases and J by 7 bases, with 8 bases of the junction left unmatched. The CDR3 has 15 residues. The germline CDR1 and CDR2 sequences are SNHLY and FYNNEI. The CDR3 DNA is TGTGCCAGCAGTGGGCGGACAGGGAAGAACGGGGAGCTGTTTTTT. The encoded protein is CASSGRTGKNGELFF.

This sequence joins TRBV4-1 and TRBJ2-7; D not certain. The germline V and J ends were trimmed by 0 bases and 7 bases, with 13 bases remaining between them. Germline-derived CDR1 and CDR2 are MGHRA and YSYEKL. This CDR3 spans 14 amino acids. DNA of the CDR3: TGCGCCAGCAGCCAAGACGACATAGCTCCGGAGCAGTACTTC. This encodes CASSQDDIAPEQYF.

This rearrangement joins TRBV12-5 to TRBJ2-2; perhaps TRBD1 as D (6 bases). Germline-derived CDR1 and CDR2 are LGHNT and FRNRAP. Trimming left V 3 bases short and J 6 bases short, with 8 bases between. The CDR3 spans 13 residues. CDR3 nucleotides: TGTGCTAGTGGTTTAGGGGGTGCCGGGGAGCTGTTTTTT. It codes for CASGLGGAGELFF.

The chain combines TRBV10-1 with TRBJ2-2, with D unresolved. The CDR3 totals 11 residues. CDR1 is WNHNN and CDR2 is SYGVQD in the germline V gene (reference sequence). Trimming shortened V by 3 bases and J by 4 bases, and 0 bases separated the two germline ends. The CDR3 protein is CASSDTGELFF. DNA for the CDR3: TGCGCCAGCAGTGACACCGGGGAGCTGTTTTTT.